This T cell receptor (beta chain) was identified during a study of blood T cell repertoires in COVID-19. Overall study: Specimens from acute and convalescent COVID-19 originated in the United States, Italy and Spain.

V shed 2 bases and J shed 0 bases, with 14 bases lying between them. The CDR3 is 16 amino acids. Per germline, CDR1 GTSNPN and CDR2 SVGIG (reference sequence). Libraries were prepared by immunoSEQ multiplex PCR; TCRdb keeps only in-frame clonotypes and omits some of them. The sample carries 150,000 to 200,000 clones, about nine tenths recorded once. What was sequenced was peripheral blood. This clonotype originated in a man aged 50 to 60 with acute or convalescent COVID-19. V gene TRBV30 combines with J gene TRBJ2-1; a possible D gene is TRBD2 (6 bases). CDR3 DNA: TGTGCCTGGAGTCCCGGGACTTCAAGCTCCTACAATGAGCAGTTCTTC. This sequence encodes CAWSPGTSSSYNEQFF.